What follows are 11 T cell receptor beta chains derived from one specimen sequenced in a study of blood T cell repertoires in COVID-19. The assay was immunoSEQ multiplex PCR, and TCRdb's table has in-frame clones only and misses some. The sample includes under 300,000 clones, approximately 83% of them seen just once. Material: PBMCs or T cells enriched from blood (not recorded which). The receptors derive from a man aged 50-59 years who had recovered from COVID-19.

The chain employs TRBV4-3 and TRBJ1-2; 7 bases agree with TRBD1. Looked up from germline, CDR1 is LGHNA and CDR2 is YSLEER. With 3 bases clipped from V and 2 bases from J, the junction kept 0 bases outside the gene matches. The CDR3 runs 13 residues. The CDR3 DNA is TGCGCCAGCAGCCAGGGACAGAACTATGGCTACACCTTC. Its translation: CASSQGQNYGYTF.

In nucleotides, the CDR3 is TGCGCCAGCAGCTCTGGACAGGGCGGGGCGGATACGCAGTATTTT. It codes for CASSSGQGGADTQYF. This chain joins TRBV5-1 and TRBJ2-3, with TRBD1 identical over 8 bases. Unmatched junction bases numbered 9, after V lost 3 bases and J lost 6 bases. Germline V gene sequence: CDR1 SGHRS, CDR2 YFSETQ. CDR3 size: 15 residues.

This chain uses TRBV19 with TRBJ1-4; no reliable D call. Germline loops: CDR1 LNHDA, CDR2 SQIVND (reference sequence). V was pared by 6 bases and J by 4 bases, with 18 bases between. The CDR3 length is 16 residues. The DNA of the CDR3 is TGTGCCAGTAGGACCATTCGGGGAGGTTTTAATGAAAAACTGTTTTTT. This sequence encodes CASRTIRGGFNEKLFF.

The rearrangement joins TRBV9 to TRBJ2-7; 7 nucleotides align to TRBD2. The length of the CDR3 is 15 residues. Germline V gives CDR1 SGDLS, CDR2 YYNGEE. With 3 bases clipped from V and 0 bases from J, the junction kept 6 bases outside the gene matches. CDR3 sequence (DNA): TGTGCCAGCAGCGGGGGCCGGGACTACTCCTACGAGCAGTACTTC. Protein sequence: CASSGGRDYSYEQYF.

This clone has a single count. V is TRBV24-1 and J is TRBJ2-3; 9 bases match TRBD2. The CDR3 contains 16 residues. The germline gives CDR1 KGHDR, CDR2 SFDVKD. V shed 4 bases and J 1 base; nucleotides not matched to a gene: 5. This CDR3 reads CATSDFSGGCTDTQYF. The CDR3, as DNA: TGTGCCACCAGTGACTTTAGCGGGGGCTGCACAGATACGCAGTATTTT.

This sequence joins TRBV18 and TRBJ1-2, with D possibly matching TRBD1 (5 bases). Trimming cost V 0 bases and J 4 bases, with 12 bases left between them. This CDR3 region has 15 residues. Germline values: CDR1 KGHSH, CDR2 LQKENI. The CDR3 region is CASSPPRGQRYGYTF. The CDR3 DNA reads as TGTGCCAGCTCACCACCTAGGGGCCAGCGCTATGGCTACACCTTC.

In its sample, this clone was seen a few times. The gene calls are TRBV9 and TRBJ2-1; D is possibly TRBD1 (6 bases). V was clipped by 0 bases and J by 4 bases, with 20 bases between them. Germline V gene data show CDR1 as SGDLS and CDR2 as YYNGEE. This CDR3 has 18 amino acids. Here the CDR3 DNA reads TGTGCCAGCAGCGTAGGCCCCACAGGGCCGGGCGTTTACAATGAGCAGTTCTTC. This sequence encodes CASSVGPTGPGVYNEQFF. The full variable domain, with the rest looked up from reference TRBV9 and TRBJ2-1, is DSGVTQTPKHLITATGQRVTLRCSPRSGDLSVYWYQQSLDQGLQFLIQYYNGEERAKGNILERFSAQQFPDLHSELNLSSLELGDSALYFCASSVGPTGPGVYNEQFFGPGTRLTVL.

This sequence joins TRBV5-6 and TRBJ1-6; a possible D gene is TRBD1 (5 bases). V was pared by 3 bases and J by 7 bases, with 14 bases between. Germline-derived CDR1 and CDR2 are SGHDT and YYEEEE. This CDR3 is built from 15 residues. In DNA form, the CDR3 reads TGTGCCAGCAGCTGGGCCCTGGGGCCGAATTCACCCCTCCACTTT. This sequence encodes CASSWALGPNSPLHF.

The chain has TRBV15 and TRBJ2-7; D might be TRBD2 (6 bases). V was pared by 4 bases and J by 10 bases, with 14 bases between. The CDR3 runs to 12 residues. Germline loops: CDR1 LNHNV, CDR2 YYDKDF (reference sequence). CDR3 nucleotide sequence: TGTGCCACCAGCACGGGAGATGGCGTTCAGTACTTC. Translated, it gives CATSTGDGVQYF.

The chain is built from TRBV27 and TRBJ2-7; 9 bases are a match to TRBD1. Germline CDR1 is MNHEY and CDR2 is SMNVEV (reference sequence). V was pared by 3 bases and J by 2 bases, with 5 bases of the junction left unmatched. This CDR3 is built from 15 residues. The CDR3 reads CASSFSGQGTYEQYF. CDR3 DNA sequence: TGTGCCAGCAGTTTCTCCGGACAGGGGACCTACGAGCAGTACTTC.

The chain combines TRBV27 with TRBJ2-3; 7 positions match TRBD1. Trimming cost V 4 bases and J 11 bases; bases outside gene matches: 15. Germline V lookup: CDR1 MNHEY, CDR2 SMNVEV (reference sequence). This CDR3 has 15 residues. The CDR3 DNA sequence: TGTGCCAGCAGTTCCCCCCGACAGGGTACCGAGAGGCAGTATTTT. Translating it yields CASSSPRQGTERQYF.